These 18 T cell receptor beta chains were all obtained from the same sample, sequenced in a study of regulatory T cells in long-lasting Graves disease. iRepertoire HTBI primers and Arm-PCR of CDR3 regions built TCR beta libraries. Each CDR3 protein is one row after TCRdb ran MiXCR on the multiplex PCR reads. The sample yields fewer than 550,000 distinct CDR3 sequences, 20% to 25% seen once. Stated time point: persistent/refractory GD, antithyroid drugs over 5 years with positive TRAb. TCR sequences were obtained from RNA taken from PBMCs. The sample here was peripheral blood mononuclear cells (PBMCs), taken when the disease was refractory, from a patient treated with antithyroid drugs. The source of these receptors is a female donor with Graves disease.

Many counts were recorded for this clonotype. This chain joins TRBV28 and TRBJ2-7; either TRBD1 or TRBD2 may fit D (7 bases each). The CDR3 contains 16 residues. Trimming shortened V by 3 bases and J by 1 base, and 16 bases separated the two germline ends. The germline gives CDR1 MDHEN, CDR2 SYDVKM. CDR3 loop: CASSFGGGTASYEQYF. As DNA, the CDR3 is TGTGCCAGCAGTTTTGGGGGAGGGACAGCGTCCTACGAGCAGTACTTC.

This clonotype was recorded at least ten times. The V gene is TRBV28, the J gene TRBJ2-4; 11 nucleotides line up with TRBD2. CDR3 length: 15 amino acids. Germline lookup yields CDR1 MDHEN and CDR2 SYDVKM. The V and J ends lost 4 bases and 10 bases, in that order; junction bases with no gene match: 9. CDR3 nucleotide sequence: TGTGCCAGCAGTTCCCTAGCGGGGGGAGTTGGGATTCAGTACTTC. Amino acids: CASSSLAGGVGIQYF.

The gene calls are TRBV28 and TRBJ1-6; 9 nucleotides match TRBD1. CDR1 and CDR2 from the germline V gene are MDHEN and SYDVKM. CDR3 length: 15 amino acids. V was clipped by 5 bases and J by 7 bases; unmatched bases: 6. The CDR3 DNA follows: TGTGCCAGCAGTCAGGGACAGGGAATAAATTCACCCCTCCACTTT. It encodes CASSQGQGINSPLHF.

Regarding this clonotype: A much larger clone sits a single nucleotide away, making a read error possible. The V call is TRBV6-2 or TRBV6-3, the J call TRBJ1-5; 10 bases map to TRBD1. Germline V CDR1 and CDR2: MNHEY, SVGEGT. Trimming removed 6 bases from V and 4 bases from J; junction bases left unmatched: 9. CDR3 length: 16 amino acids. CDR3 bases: TGTGCCAGCAGAACTCGACAGGGGGCCTGGAATCAGCCCCAGCATTTT. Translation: CASRTRQGAWNQPQHF.

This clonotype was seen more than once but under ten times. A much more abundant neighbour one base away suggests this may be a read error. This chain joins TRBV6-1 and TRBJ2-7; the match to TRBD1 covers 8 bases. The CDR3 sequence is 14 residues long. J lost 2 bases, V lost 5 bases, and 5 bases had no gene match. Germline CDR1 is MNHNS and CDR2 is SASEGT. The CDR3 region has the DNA TGTGCCAGCAGTCAGGGACAGGATCCCTACGAGCAGTACTTC. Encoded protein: CASSQGQDPYEQYF.

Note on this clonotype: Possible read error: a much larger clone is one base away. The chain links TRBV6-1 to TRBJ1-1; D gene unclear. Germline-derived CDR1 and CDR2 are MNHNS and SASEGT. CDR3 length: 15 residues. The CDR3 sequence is CARSEQVLGYTEAFF. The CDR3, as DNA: TGTGCCCGCAGTGAACAAGTTTTGGGCTACACTGAAGCTTTCTTT.

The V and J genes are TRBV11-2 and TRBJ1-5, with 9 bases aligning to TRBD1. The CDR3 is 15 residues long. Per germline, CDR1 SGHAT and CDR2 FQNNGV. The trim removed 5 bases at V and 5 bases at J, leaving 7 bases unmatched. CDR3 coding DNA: TGTGCCAGCAGCCCGGGGACAGGGAAGGATCAGCCCCAGCATTTT. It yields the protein CASSPGTGKDQPQHF.

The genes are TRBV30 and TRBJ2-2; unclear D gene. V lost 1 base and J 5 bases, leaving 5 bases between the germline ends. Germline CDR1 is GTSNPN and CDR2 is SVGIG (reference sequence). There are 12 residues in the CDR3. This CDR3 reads CAWSARTGELFF. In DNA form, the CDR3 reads TGTGCCTGGAGTGCCAGGACCGGGGAGCTGTTTTTT. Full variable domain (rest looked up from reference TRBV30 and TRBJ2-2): SQTIHQWPATLVQPVGSPLSLECTVEGTSNPNLYWYRQAAGRGLQLLFYSVGIGQISSEVPQNLSASRPQDRQFILSSKKLLLSDSGFYLCAWSARTGELFFGEGSRLTVL.

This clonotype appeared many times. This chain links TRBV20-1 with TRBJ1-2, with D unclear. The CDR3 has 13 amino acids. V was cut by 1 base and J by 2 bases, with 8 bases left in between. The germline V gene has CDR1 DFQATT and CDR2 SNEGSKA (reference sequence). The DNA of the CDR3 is TGCAGTGCTAGAGCCCCACTAAACTATGGCTACACCTTC. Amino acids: CSARAPLNYGYTF.

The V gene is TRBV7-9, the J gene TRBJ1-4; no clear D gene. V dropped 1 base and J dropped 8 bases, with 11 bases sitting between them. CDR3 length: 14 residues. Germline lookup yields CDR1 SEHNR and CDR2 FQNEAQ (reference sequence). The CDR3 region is CASSLVGGREKLFF. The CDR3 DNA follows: TGTGCCAGCAGCTTAGTAGGCGGTAGGGAAAAACTGTTTTTT.

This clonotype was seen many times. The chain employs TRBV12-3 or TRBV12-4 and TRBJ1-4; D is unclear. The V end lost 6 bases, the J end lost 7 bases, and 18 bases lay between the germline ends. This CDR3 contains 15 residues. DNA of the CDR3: TGTGCCAGCAGCAACCCCCTTGGGTCGGGTGAAAAACTGTTTTTT. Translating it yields CASSNPLGSGEKLFF.

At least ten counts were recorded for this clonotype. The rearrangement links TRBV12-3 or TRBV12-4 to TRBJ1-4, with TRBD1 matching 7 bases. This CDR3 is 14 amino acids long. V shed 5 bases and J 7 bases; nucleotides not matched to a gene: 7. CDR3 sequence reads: CASSARGLGEKLFF. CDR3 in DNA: TGTGCCAGCAGTGCGAGGGGGCTGGGTGAAAAACTGTTTTTT.

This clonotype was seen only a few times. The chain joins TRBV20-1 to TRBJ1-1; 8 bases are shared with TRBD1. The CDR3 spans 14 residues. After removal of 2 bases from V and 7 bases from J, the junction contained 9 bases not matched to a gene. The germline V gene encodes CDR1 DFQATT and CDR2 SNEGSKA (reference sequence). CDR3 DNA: TGCAGTGCTAGAAGAACCGGGACAGGAAGTGAAGCTTTCTTT. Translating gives CSARRTGTGSEAFF.

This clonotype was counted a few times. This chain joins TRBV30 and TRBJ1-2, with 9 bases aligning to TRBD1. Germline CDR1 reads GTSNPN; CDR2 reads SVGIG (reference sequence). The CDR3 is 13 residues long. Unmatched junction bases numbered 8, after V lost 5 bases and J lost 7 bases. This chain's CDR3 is CAWLTGGMAGYTF. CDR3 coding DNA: TGTGCCTGGCTGACAGGGGGAATGGCTGGCTACACCTTC.

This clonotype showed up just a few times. For the CDR3, the DNA is TGTGCCAGCAGTGAGATCGGGGGAGGCTATGGCTACACCTTC. Protein sequence: CASSEIGGGYGYTF. The rearrangement uses TRBV2 and TRBJ1-2; maybe TRBD1 (5 bases). This CDR3 contains 14 residues. The V and J ends lost 3 bases and 4 bases respectively, with 12 bases between them. CDR1 is SNHLY and CDR2 is FYNNEI in the germline V gene.

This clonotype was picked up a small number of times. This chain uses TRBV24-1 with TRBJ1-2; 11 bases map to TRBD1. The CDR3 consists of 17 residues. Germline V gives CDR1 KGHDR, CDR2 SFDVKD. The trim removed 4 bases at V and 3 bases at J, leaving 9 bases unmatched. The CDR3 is CATSEGGQGAGYYGYTF. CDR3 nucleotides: TGTGCCACCAGTGAAGGCGGACAGGGGGCAGGGTACTATGGCTACACCTTC.

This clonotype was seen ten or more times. CDR3 sequence: CASSLGLARGETQYF. The DNA for the CDR3 is TGTGCCAGCAGTTTAGGCCTAGCGAGGGGGGAGACCCAGTACTTC. The chain employs TRBV28 and TRBJ2-5, with D perhaps matching TRBD1 or TRBD2 (6 bases each). The V end lost 2 bases, the J end lost 5 bases, and 15 bases lay between the germline ends. The CDR3 totals 15 residues. Germline V gene data show CDR1 as MDHEN and CDR2 as SYDVKM.

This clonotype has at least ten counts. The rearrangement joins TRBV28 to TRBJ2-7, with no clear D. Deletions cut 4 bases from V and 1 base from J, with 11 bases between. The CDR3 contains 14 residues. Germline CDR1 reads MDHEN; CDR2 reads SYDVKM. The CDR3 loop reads CASSSGLTSYEQYF. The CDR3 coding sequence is TGTGCCAGCAGTTCTGGCCTCACTTCCTACGAGCAGTACTTC.